This T cell receptor beta chain appears in the sequencing data of a study of identical twins. TCRdb called the 5' RACE reads again in MiXCR, with one record for every CDR3 protein. The sample carries 120,000 to 150,000 distinct CDR3 sequences, around 3.5% recorded once. In germline, CDR1 is KGHSY, CDR2 FQNENV. This CDR3 region has 13 residues. For this clonotype: This could be a read error, since a much larger clone is one nucleotide away.

Sequenced: memory T cells sorted from blood. The clonotype originates from a man between 18 and 35 years old in good health. The rearrangement links TRBV16 to TRBJ1-1; no definite D call. The CDR3, as DNA: TGTGCCAGCAGCCAATTGACGAACACTCAAGCTTTCTTT. It translates to CASSQLTNTQAFF.